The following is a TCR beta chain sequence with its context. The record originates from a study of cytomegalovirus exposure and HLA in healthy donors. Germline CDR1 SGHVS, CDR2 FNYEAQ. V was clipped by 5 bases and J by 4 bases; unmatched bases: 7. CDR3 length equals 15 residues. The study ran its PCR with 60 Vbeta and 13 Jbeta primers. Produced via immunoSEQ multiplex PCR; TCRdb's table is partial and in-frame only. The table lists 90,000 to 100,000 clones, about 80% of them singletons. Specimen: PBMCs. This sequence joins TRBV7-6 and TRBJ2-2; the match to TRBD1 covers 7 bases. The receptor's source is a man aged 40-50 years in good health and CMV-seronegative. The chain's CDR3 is CASSTGTVGTGELFF. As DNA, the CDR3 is TGTGCCAGCAGCACAGGGACAGTGGGCACCGGGGAGCTGTTTTTT.